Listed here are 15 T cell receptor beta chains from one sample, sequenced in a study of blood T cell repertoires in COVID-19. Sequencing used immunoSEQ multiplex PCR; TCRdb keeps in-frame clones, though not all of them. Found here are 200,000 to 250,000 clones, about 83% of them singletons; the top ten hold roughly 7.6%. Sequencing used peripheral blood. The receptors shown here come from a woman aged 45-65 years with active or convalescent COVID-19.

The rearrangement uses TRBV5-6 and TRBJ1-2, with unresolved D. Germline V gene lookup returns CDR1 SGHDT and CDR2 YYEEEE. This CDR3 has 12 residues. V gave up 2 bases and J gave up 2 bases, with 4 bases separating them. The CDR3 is CASSLQNYGYTF. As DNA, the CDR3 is TGTGCCAGCAGCTTACAGAACTATGGCTACACCTTC. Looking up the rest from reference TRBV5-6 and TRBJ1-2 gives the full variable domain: DAGVTQSPTHLIKTRGQQVTLRCSPKSGHDTVSWYQQALGQGPQFIFQYYEEEERQRGNFPDRFSGHQFPNYSSELNVNALLLGDSALYLCASSLQNYGYTFGSGTRLTVV.

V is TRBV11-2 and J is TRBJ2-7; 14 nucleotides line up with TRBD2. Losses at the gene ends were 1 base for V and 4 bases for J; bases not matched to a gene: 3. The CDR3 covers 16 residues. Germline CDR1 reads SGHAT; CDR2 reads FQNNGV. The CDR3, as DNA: TGTGCCAGCAGCTTAGCGGGACTAGCGGGGGAGTACGAGCAGTACTTC. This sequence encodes CASSLAGLAGEYEQYF. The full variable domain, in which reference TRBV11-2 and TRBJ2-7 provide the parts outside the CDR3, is EAGVAQSPRYKIIEKRQSVAFWCNPISGHATLYWYQQILGQGPKLLIQFQNNGVVDDSQLPKDRFSAERLKGVDSTLKIQPAKLEDSAVYLCASSLAGLAGEYEQYFGPGTRLTVT.

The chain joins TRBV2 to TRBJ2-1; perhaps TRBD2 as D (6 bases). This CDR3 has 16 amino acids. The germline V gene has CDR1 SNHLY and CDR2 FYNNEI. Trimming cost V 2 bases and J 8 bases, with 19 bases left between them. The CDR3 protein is CASSESPRLTSDEQFF. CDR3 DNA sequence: TGTGCCAGCAGTGAATCCCCTCGGTTGACTAGTGATGAGCAGTTCTTC.

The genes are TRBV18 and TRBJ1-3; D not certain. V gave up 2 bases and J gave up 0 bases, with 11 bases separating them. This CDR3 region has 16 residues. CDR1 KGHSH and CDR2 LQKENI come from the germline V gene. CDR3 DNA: TGTGCCAGCTCACCATTCAAACAACCCTCTGGAAACACCATATATTTT. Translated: CASSPFKQPSGNTIYF.

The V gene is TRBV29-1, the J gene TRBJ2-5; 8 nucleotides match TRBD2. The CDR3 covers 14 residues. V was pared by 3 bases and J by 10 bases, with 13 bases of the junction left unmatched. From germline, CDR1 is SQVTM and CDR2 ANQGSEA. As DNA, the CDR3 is TGCAGCGTTGACCCGCGGGGGGCTGAAGGTATCCAGTACTTC. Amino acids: CSVDPRGAEGIQYF.

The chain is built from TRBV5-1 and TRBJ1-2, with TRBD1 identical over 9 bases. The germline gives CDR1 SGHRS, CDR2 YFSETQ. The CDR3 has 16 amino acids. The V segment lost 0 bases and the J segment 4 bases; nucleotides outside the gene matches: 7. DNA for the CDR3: TGCGCCAGCAGCTTGGCGTCGGACAGGGGCGCCTATGGCTACACCTTC. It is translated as CASSLASDRGAYGYTF.

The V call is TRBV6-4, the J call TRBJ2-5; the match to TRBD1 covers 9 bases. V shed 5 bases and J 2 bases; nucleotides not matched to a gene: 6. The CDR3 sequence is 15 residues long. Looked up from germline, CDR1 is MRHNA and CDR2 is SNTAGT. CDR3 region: CASSSTGGGQETQYF. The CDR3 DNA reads TGTGCCAGCAGTTCCACAGGGGGCGGGCAAGAGACCCAGTACTTC.

This CDR3 is CATSDPAGDHYGYTF. DNA of the CDR3: TGTGCCACCAGTGATCCGGCAGGGGATCACTATGGCTACACCTTC. This rearrangement joins TRBV24-1 to TRBJ1-2; D might be TRBD1 (6 bases). Germline loops: CDR1 KGHDR, CDR2 SFDVKD. The CDR3 has 15 amino acids. Between the trimmed V and J ends, which lost 3 bases and 3 bases, there was a span of 13 bases.

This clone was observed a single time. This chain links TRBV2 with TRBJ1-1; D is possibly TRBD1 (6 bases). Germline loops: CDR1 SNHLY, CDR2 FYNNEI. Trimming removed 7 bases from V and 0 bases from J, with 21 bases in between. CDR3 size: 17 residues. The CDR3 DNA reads TGTGCCAGCACTCAGGGGCAGGGGAACGGGATGAACACTGAAGCTTTCTTT. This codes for CASTQGQGNGMNTEAFF. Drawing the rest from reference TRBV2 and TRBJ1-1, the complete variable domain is EPEVTQTPSHQVTQMGQEVILRCVPISNHLYFYWYRQILGQKVEFLVSFYNNEISEKSEIFDDQFSVERPDGSNFTLKIRSTKLEDSAMYFCASTQGQGNGMNTEAFFGQGTRLTVV.

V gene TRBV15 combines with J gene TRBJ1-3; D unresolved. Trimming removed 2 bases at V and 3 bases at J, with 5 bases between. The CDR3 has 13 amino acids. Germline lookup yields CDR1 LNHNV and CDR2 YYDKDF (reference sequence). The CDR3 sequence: CATSRPGGNTIYF. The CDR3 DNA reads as TGTGCCACCAGCAGACCGGGTGGAAACACCATATATTTT.

CDR3 residues: CASSLDRAYNEQFF. DNA of the CDR3: TGCGCCAGCAGCTTGGACAGGGCTTACAATGAGCAGTTCTTC. V is TRBV5-1 and J is TRBJ2-1, with D maybe TRBD1 (6 bases). Per the germline V gene, CDR1 is SGHRS and CDR2 is YFSETQ. V was cut by 0 bases and J by 4 bases, with 8 bases left in between. This CDR3 comprises 14 residues.

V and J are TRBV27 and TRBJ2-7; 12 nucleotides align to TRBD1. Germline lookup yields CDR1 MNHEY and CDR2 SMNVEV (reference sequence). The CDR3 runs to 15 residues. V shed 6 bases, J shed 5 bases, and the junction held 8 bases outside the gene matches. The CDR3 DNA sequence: TGTGCCAGCAGGGACGGGACAGGGGGCTTTGACGAGCAGTACTTC. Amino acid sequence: CASRDGTGGFDEQYF.

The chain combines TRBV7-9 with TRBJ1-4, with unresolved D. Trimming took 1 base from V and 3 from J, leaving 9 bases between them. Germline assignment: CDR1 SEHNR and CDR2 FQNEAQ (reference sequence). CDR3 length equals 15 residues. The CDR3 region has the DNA TGTGCCAGCAGCTTAGGCGTACAGTCTAATGAAAAACTGTTTTTT. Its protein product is CASSLGVQSNEKLFF.

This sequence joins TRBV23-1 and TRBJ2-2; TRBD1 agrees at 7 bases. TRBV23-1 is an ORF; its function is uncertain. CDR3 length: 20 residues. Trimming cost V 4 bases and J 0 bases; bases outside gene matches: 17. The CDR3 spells CASSLGTVLTLYANTGELFF. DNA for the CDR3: TGCGCCAGCAGTCTAGGGACAGTACTAACCTTATACGCGAACACCGGGGAGCTGTTTTTT.

CDR3 coding DNA: TGTGCCAGCAGTTACAGTGGCGGCGGCGAGCAGTACGTC. Amino acids: CASSYSGGGEQYV. The chain employs TRBV6-5 and TRBJ2-7; D ambiguous. The CDR3 is 13 amino acids. Germline-derived CDR1 and CDR2 are MNHEY and SVGAGI. Trimming shortened V by 2 bases and J by 6 bases, and 11 bases separated the two germline ends.